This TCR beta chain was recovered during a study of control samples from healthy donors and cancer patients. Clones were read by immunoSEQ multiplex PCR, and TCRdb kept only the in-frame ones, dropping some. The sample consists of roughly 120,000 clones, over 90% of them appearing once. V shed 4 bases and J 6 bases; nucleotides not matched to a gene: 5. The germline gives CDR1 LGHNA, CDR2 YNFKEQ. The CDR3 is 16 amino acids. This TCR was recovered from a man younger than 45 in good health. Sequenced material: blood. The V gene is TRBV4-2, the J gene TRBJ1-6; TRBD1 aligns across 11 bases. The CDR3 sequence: CASSLSGTGGNSPLHF. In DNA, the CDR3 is TGTGCCAGCAGCCTATCCGGGACAGGGGGTAATTCACCCCTCCACTTT.